The subject of this entry is one T cell receptor (beta chain). The target antigen is unknown. Other nucleotide sequences in the sample specify the same CDR3. Libraries were prepared by immunoSEQ multiplex PCR; TCRdb keeps only in-frame clonotypes and omits some of them. The data hold approximately 300,000 clones, with 86% observed a single time. The data were obtained in a study of cytomegalovirus exposure and HLA in healthy donors. Study information: Per a later analysis, the approximately 700 first-cohort and 120 or so validation repertoires shared one platform. Study-wide results and caveats: Most TCR sequences were rare, but some public TCRs occurred in many donors. Three chains tied to CMV proved CMV antigen-specific in vitro.

The CDR3 is made up of 14 amino acids. Germline CDR1 and CDR2: SGHRS and YFSETQ. V gave up 0 bases and J gave up 4 bases; unmatched junction bases: 3. The donors were members of the validation cohort comprising some 130 subjects, separate from the roughly 640-subject first cohort. The TCR sequence derives from a woman younger than 35 in good health and CMV-seronegative. Sequenced input: PBMCs. This sequence joins TRBV5-1 and TRBJ2-7; 8 bases are a match to TRBD2. CDR3 region: CASSLDGTSYEQYF. In DNA, the CDR3 is TGCGCCAGCAGCTTGGACGGGACTAGTTACGAGCAGTACTTC.